Below are 21 T cell receptor beta chains sequenced from a single sample in a study of blood T cell repertoires in COVID-19. TCRdb's table, derived via immunoSEQ multiplex PCR, lists solely in-frame clones and lacks some. In the table there are 200,000 to 300,000 clones, approximately 86% of which are singletons. Sequenced: peripheral blood. The receptor source for this set is a woman in her 30s who had recovered from COVID-19.

This clone has only a few counts. The chain employs TRBV5-1 and TRBJ1-3; 10 nucleotides align to TRBD1. CDR1 and CDR2 from the germline V gene are SGHRS and YFSETQ. The CDR3 has 16 residues. V lost 2 bases, J lost 0 bases, and 2 bases stayed unmatched. CDR3 in DNA: TGCGCCAGCAGCTTCGGACAGGGGGTCTCTGGAAACACCATATATTTT. This translates into CASSFGQGVSGNTIYF. Complete variable domain (other parts from reference TRBV5-1 and TRBJ1-3): KAGVTQTPRYLIKTRGQQVTLSCSPISGHRSVSWYQQTPGQGLQFLFEYFSETQRNKGNFPGRFSGRQFSNSRSEMNVSTLELGDSALYLCASSFGQGVSGNTIYFGEGSWLTVV.

V and J are TRBV6-1 and TRBJ2-5, with 8 bases fitting TRBD2. Germline loops: CDR1 MNHNS, CDR2 SASEGT. This CDR3 spans 16 amino acids. J lost 5 bases, V lost 3 bases, and 11 bases had no gene match. CDR3 sequence: CASSEVGGAEWETQYF. In nucleotides, the CDR3 is TGTGCCAGCAGTGAGGTCGGGGGGGCCGAGTGGGAGACCCAGTACTTC.

The rearrangement links TRBV3-1 (or the pseudogene TRBV3-2) to TRBJ2-5; 10 nucleotides align to TRBD2. CDR1 and CDR2 from the germline V gene are LGHDT and YNNKEL (reference sequence). The CDR3 is 16 residues long. The V gene end was trimmed by 3 bases and the J gene end by 4 bases; junction bases not matched to a gene: 8. The CDR3 loop is CASSHPSGGSIETQYF. CDR3 sequence (DNA): TGTGCCAGCAGCCATCCTAGCGGGGGTAGTATAGAGACCCAGTACTTC.

The chain uses TRBV19 and TRBJ1-5; D gene uncertain. Trimming pared 7 bases from V and 5 bases from J, leaving 18 bases between. Germline V gene lookup returns CDR1 LNHDA and CDR2 SQIVND (reference sequence). CDR3 length equals 15 residues. The DNA of the CDR3 is TGTGCCAGTACCCCCGAGACATCCCCAGATCAGCCCCAGCATTTT. Its protein is CASTPETSPDQPQHF.

V usage is TRBV13 and J usage is TRBJ1-2; 7 bases are shared with TRBD1. This CDR3 has 16 amino acids. Germline CDR1 and CDR2: PRHDT and FYEKMQ (reference sequence). The ends lost 4 bases at V and 8 bases at J; junction bases unmatched: 16. The CDR3 region is CASSSHASTGLRGYTF. In nucleotides, the CDR3 is TGTGCCAGCAGCTCCCACGCCTCGACAGGGCTAAGGGGCTACACCTTC.

A few counts support this clone. The gene calls are TRBV6-5 and TRBJ1-2; D is ambiguous. CDR3 length: 12 amino acids. V lost 8 bases to trimming and J lost 1 base, with 8 bases between them. From germline, CDR1 is MNHEY and CDR2 SVGAGI. CDR3 protein: CASSPSNYGYTF. CDR3 sequence (DNA): TGTGCCAGCTCTCCCAGTAACTATGGCTACACCTTC.

The rearrangement links TRBV5-3 to TRBJ2-3; TRBD1 aligns across 10 bases. TRBV5-3 is recorded as an ORF, its role being uncertain. The CDR3 is 17 amino acids. After removal of 4 bases from V and 2 bases from J, the junction contained 10 bases not matched to a gene. CDR3 sequence reads: CARSQNRDRGYTDTQYF. CDR3 bases: TGTGCCAGAAGCCAGAACCGGGACAGGGGATACACAGATACGCAGTATTTT.

The chain carries TRBV4-1 and TRBJ1-2, with 9 bases identical to TRBD1. The CDR3 length is 17 residues. Germline assignment: CDR1 MGHRA and CDR2 YSYEKL. After removal of 2 bases from V and 8 bases from J, the junction contained 15 bases not matched to a gene. The CDR3 reads CASSQPGTGSLKGGYTF. DNA of the CDR3: TGCGCCAGCAGCCAACCCGGGACAGGGAGTTTAAAAGGCGGCTACACCTTC.

The gene calls are TRBV2 and TRBJ2-2; 7 nucleotides agree with TRBD1. The germline CDR1 and CDR2 sequences are SNHLY and FYNNEI. V lost 8 bases, J lost 0 bases, and 6 bases stayed unmatched. The length of the CDR3 is 15 residues. DNA of the CDR3: TGTGCCAGCCACCGAGGACAGGCGAACACCGGGGAGCTGTTTTTT. This gives the protein CASHRGQANTGELFF.

The V call is TRBV29-1, the J call TRBJ2-7; 7 bases agree with TRBD1. The germline CDR1 and CDR2 sequences are SQVTM and ANQGSEA. This CDR3 has 15 amino acids. The trim removed 8 bases at V and 7 bases at J, leaving 20 bases unmatched. This CDR3 reads CSYRKLGTDKAEQYF. The CDR3 nucleotides are TGCAGCTACCGGAAGCTGGGGACAGATAAGGCGGAGCAGTACTTC.

This clone was detected a few times. The chain uses TRBV6-5 and TRBJ2-7; unclear D gene. With 2 bases removed from V and 6 bases from J, the gap between germline ends came to 11 bases. Germline loops: CDR1 MNHEY, CDR2 SVGAGI. This CDR3 contains 13 residues. CDR3 loop: CASSYRSGIEQYF. The CDR3 DNA reads TGTGCCAGCAGTTACCGGTCAGGAATCGAGCAGTACTTC.

V is TRBV30 and J is TRBJ1-1; tentative D call: TRBD1 (6 bases). Germline CDR1 reads GTSNPN; CDR2 reads SVGIG (reference sequence). CDR3 length: 19 amino acids. V was clipped by 2 bases and J by 0 bases, with 25 bases between them. CDR3: CAWSTGPSGGTSMNTEAFF. In DNA form, the CDR3 reads TGTGCCTGGAGTACAGGGCCTAGCGGGGGTACCTCCATGAACACTGAAGCTTTCTTT.

This clone was seen more than once but under ten times. This sequence joins TRBV30 and TRBJ2-5; 10 positions agree with TRBD2. The V segment lost 0 bases and the J segment 3 bases; nucleotides outside the gene matches: 1. The CDR3 contains 14 residues. Germline V CDR1 and CDR2: GTSNPN, SVGIG (reference sequence). The chain's CDR3 is CAWSVAGGEETQYF. Written as DNA, the CDR3 is TGTGCCTGGAGTGTAGCGGGGGGGGAAGAGACCCAGTACTTC.

The sample holds one count of this clone. The V and J genes are TRBV5-1 and TRBJ2-7; 7 bases align to TRBD2. Germline V gene data show CDR1 as SGHRS and CDR2 as YFSETQ. The J segment lost 4 bases and the V segment lost 3 bases, leaving 10 bases of the junction unmatched. The CDR3 loop spans 15 amino acids. The CDR3 coding sequence is TGCGCCAGCAGCTCCGGACTAGGTGGATTTTACGAGCAGTACTTC. Encoded protein: CASSSGLGGFYEQYF.

The rearrangement joins TRBV9 to TRBJ1-2; 7 bases line up with TRBD1. Germline assignment: CDR1 SGDLS and CDR2 YYNGEE. V shed 4 bases, J shed 2 bases, and the junction held 2 bases outside the gene matches. The length of the CDR3 is 13 residues. The CDR3 loop is CASSTTGNYGYTF. Written as DNA, the CDR3 is TGTGCCAGCAGCACGACAGGGAACTATGGCTACACCTTC.

This clone was counted a few times. The chain recombines TRBV7-3 with TRBJ2-5; D gene unclear. Germline lookup yields CDR1 SGHTA and CDR2 FQGTGA. V was shortened by 4 bases and J by 5 bases, with 14 bases between the two germline ends. The length of the CDR3 is 14 residues. In DNA form, the CDR3 reads TGTGCCAGCAGCTCTCAAGCGAGTCGGGAGACCCAGTACTTC. It encodes CASSSQASRETQYF.

This clone appeared once. V and J are TRBV13 and TRBJ2-5; 8 bases are a match to TRBD2. The V and J ends lost 2 bases and 2 bases, in that order; junction bases with no gene match: 7. The CDR3 spans 16 residues. Germline CDR1 PRHDT, CDR2 FYEKMQ (reference sequence). The CDR3 bases are TGTGCCAGCAGCTTAAAGAGAACGGGGGGGCAAGAGACCCAGTACTTC. Translation: CASSLKRTGGQETQYF.

The rearrangement joins TRBV18 to TRBJ2-2, with 9 bases that match TRBD1. This CDR3 contains 18 residues. V lost 3 bases and J lost 6; bases outside the gene matches: 14. The germline V gene encodes CDR1 KGHSH and CDR2 LQKENI. The CDR3 here is CASSPMSGDRALPGELFF. The CDR3, as DNA: TGTGCCAGCTCACCGATGAGCGGGGACAGGGCACTACCCGGGGAGCTGTTTTTT.

This chain joins TRBV27 and TRBJ2-5; 8 nucleotides align to TRBD1. This CDR3 is built from 16 residues. V lost 5 bases to trimming and J lost 2 bases; unmatched junction nucleotides: 10. Germline lookup yields CDR1 MNHEY and CDR2 SMNVEV (reference sequence). The CDR3 bases are TGTGCCAGCAGTCCGGTGGCCAGGGGGCATCAAGAGACCCAGTACTTC. Its translation is CASSPVARGHQETQYF.

This rearrangement joins TRBV7-6 to TRBJ2-5, with D possibly being TRBD2 (7 bases). V was shortened by 5 bases and J by 0 bases, with 22 bases between the two germline ends. The CDR3 runs to 18 residues. Germline lookup yields CDR1 SGHVS and CDR2 FNYEAQ. Written as DNA, the CDR3 is TGTGCCAGCAGCCTACTAGGGAGGGACAACCAGTACCAAGAGACCCAGTACTTC. Amino acid sequence: CASSLLGRDNQYQETQYF.

This clone was detected only once. The junction shows a germline mismatch at one end, possibly a read error. The V call is TRBV5-1, the J call TRBJ1-4; 10 positions agree with TRBD1. CDR1 and CDR2 (germline): SGHRS, YFSETQ. This CDR3 contains 19 residues. Here the CDR3 reads CASSLDRDRGPSYNEKLFF. DNA of the CDR3: TGCGCCAGCAGTTTGGACCGGGACAGGGGACCTTCGTATAATGAAAAACTGTTTTTT.